These 21 T cell receptor beta chains were all obtained from the same sample, sequenced in a study of T cell repertoires in cytomegalovirus infection. The antigens these receptors bind are not known. Using its own MiXCR run on the reads, TCRdb lists one record per CDR3 protein. The sample holds around 430,000 distinct CDR3 sequences, under 45% seen once. The sequenced sample was cultured PBMCs, obtained from culture after CMV antigen stimulation. These receptors all stem from a human donor in good health (CMV status not recorded). Some clones in this sample may be carry-over from other donors' samples.

This clonotype was recorded only once. The chain links TRBV20-1 to TRBJ1-2, with D unclear. CDR3 length: 14 amino acids. With 7 bases removed from V and 1 base from J, the gap between germline ends came to 16 bases. Germline CDR1 DFQATT, CDR2 SNEGSKA (reference sequence). CDR3 DNA: TGCAGTGTCGGAGGGAGGACTGATAACTATGGCTACACCTTC. Amino acid sequence: CSVGGRTDNYGYTF.

This clonotype was seen at least ten times. This rearrangement joins TRBV7-2 to TRBJ1-2, with D possibly matching TRBD1 (5 bases). Trimming removed 3 bases at V and 1 base at J, with 12 bases between. The CDR3 consists of 15 residues. Germline V gene data show CDR1 as SGHTA and CDR2 as FQGNSA. CDR3 region: CASSLATGGNYGYTF. In DNA form, the CDR3 reads TGTGCCAGCAGCTTGGCAACGGGGGGTAACTATGGCTACACCTTC.

This clonotype occurred many times. The rearrangement links TRBV7-8 to TRBJ1-4; 9 nucleotides agree with TRBD1. Looked up from germline, CDR1 is SGHVS and CDR2 is FQNEAQ. This CDR3 region has 17 residues. The J segment lost 8 bases and the V segment lost 3 bases, leaving 13 bases of the junction unmatched. The CDR3 DNA follows: TGTGCCAGCAGCTTTCTTACGCCGGGACAGGGAGGAGAAAAACTGTTTTTT. Protein sequence: CASSFLTPGQGGEKLFF.

The V call is TRBV28, the J call TRBJ2-2; D remains ambiguous. The CDR3 length is 12 residues. Trimming took 5 bases from V and 12 from J, leaving 13 bases between them. The germline V gene has CDR1 MDHEN and CDR2 SYDVKM. The CDR3: CASSVRIKQLFF. The CDR3 bases are TGTGCCAGCAGTGTTAGAATTAAGCAGCTGTTTTTT.

V and J are TRBV4-3 and TRBJ2-7; no reliable D call. V was pared by 0 bases and J by 2 bases, with 17 bases between. Looked up from germline, CDR1 is LGHNA and CDR2 is YSLEER. This CDR3 is 17 amino acids long. The CDR3 region has the DNA TGCGCCAGCAGCCAAGATCGGGCCCGTGGCCGTACCTACGAGCAGTACTTC. This encodes CASSQDRARGRTYEQYF.

The table lists this clonotype with a few counts. The J gene is TRBJ1-1, the V gene TRBV4-3; a possible D gene is TRBD1 (5 bases). CDR3 length: 15 residues. Germline loops: CDR1 LGHNA, CDR2 YSLEER. The V and J ends lost 3 bases and 5 bases respectively, with 16 bases between them. In DNA, the CDR3 is TGCGCCAGCAGCCAGGCACCGGGACTGAGAACTGAAGCTTTCTTT. As protein: CASSQAPGLRTEAFF.

In its sample, this clonotype was seen a few times. The rearrangement links TRBV7-2 to TRBJ2-2; D might be TRBD2 (5 bases). The length of the CDR3 is 15 residues. Germline-derived CDR1 and CDR2 are SGHTA and FQGNSA. The V and J ends lost 0 bases and 3 bases respectively, with 8 bases between them. The CDR3 here is CASSLARLHTGELFF. The CDR3 DNA follows: TGTGCCAGCAGCTTAGCGCGACTACACACCGGGGAGCTGTTTTTT. The variable domain in full, completed from reference TRBV7-2 and TRBJ2-2, reads GAGVSQSPSNKVTEKGKDVELRCDPISGHTALYWYRQSLGQGLEFLIYFQGNSAPDKSGLPSDRFSAERTGGSVSTLTIQRTQQEDSAVYLCASSLARLHTGELFFGEGSRLTVL.

The chain links TRBV11-1 to TRBJ2-5; 8 bases agree with TRBD2. The germline gives CDR1 SGHAT, CDR2 FQDESV (reference sequence). The J segment lost 5 bases and the V segment lost 5 bases, leaving 4 bases of the junction unmatched. The CDR3 covers 13 residues. CDR3 loop: CASSHSGSETQYF. DNA for the CDR3: TGTGCCAGCAGCCACAGCGGGAGTGAGACCCAGTACTTC.

The gene calls are TRBV7-8 and TRBJ2-2; no definite D call. The germline gives CDR1 SGHVS, CDR2 FQNEAQ. CDR3 size: 15 residues. Deletions cut 2 bases from V and 4 bases from J, with 11 bases between. In DNA form, the CDR3 reads TGTGCCAGCAGCTTACGGGCTCCGGGCACCGGGGAGCTGTTTTTT. Its translation is CASSLRAPGTGELFF.

The V gene is TRBV7-9, the J gene TRBJ1-5; D is possibly TRBD1 (6 bases). Germline V gene data show CDR1 as SEHNR and CDR2 as FQNEAQ (reference sequence). This CDR3 is 14 amino acids long. Trimming shortened V by 5 bases and J by 3 bases, and 11 bases separated the two germline ends. CDR3 region: CASSRRGHNQPQHF. CDR3 sequence (DNA): TGTGCCAGCAGCCGGCGGGGACACAATCAGCCCCAGCATTTT.

In DNA form, the CDR3 reads TGTGCCAGCAGCTCGGCCCGGATCGGGGCCAGGACCGGGGAGCTGTTTTTT. This translates into CASSSARIGARTGELFF. The chain couples TRBV7-8 to TRBJ2-2, with D possibly called TRBD1 or TRBD2 (5 bases each). The CDR3 has 17 amino acids. With 4 bases removed from V and 5 bases from J, the gap between germline ends came to 20 bases. The germline V gene has CDR1 SGHVS and CDR2 FQNEAQ.

CDR3 sequence: CASSPPGSGGDHIQYF. CDR3 DNA sequence: TGTGCCAGCAGCCCCCCCGGCAGCGGGGGAGATCACATTCAGTACTTC. The V and J genes are TRBV12-3 or TRBV12-4 and TRBJ2-4; 8 bases are shared with TRBD2. There are 16 residues in the CDR3. V shed 6 bases and J 8 bases; nucleotides not matched to a gene: 15.

This chain connects TRBV19 to TRBJ2-4; 9 bases line up with TRBD1. Germline CDR1 and CDR2: LNHDA and SQIVND (reference sequence). This CDR3 has 14 amino acids. The trim removed 6 bases at V and 7 bases at J, leaving 7 bases unmatched. The CDR3 loop reads CASSRRDRDNIQYF. The CDR3 bases are TGTGCCAGTAGCCGCCGGGACAGGGACAACATTCAGTACTTC.

The chain employs TRBV6-6 and TRBJ2-1; TRBD2 is a possible D gene (6 bases). This CDR3 comprises 13 residues. Germline CDR1 MNHNY, CDR2 SVGAGI (reference sequence). Deletions cut 10 bases from V and 6 bases from J, with 16 bases between. The CDR3 coding sequence is TGTGCCACCCGGGGGAGTAGCCCCAATGAGCAGTTCTTC. Translated, it gives CATRGSSPNEQFF.

This clonotype was seen a handful of times. This chain joins TRBV19 and TRBJ2-2, with TRBD1 identical over 9 bases. This CDR3 spans 16 amino acids. The V segment lost 2 bases and the J segment 4 bases; nucleotides outside the gene matches: 5. Germline V CDR1 and CDR2: LNHDA, SQIVND (reference sequence). This CDR3 reads CASSIIQGATTGELFF. The CDR3 region has the DNA TGTGCCAGTAGTATAATACAGGGGGCCACCACCGGGGAGCTGTTTTTT. The full variable domain, its missing parts supplied by reference TRBV19 and TRBJ2-2, is DGGITQSPKYLFRKEGQNVTLSCEQNLNHDAMYWYRQDPGQGLRLIYYSQIVNDFQKGDIAEGYSVSREKKESFPLTVTSAQKNPTAFYLCASSIIQGATTGELFFGEGSRLTVL.

This clonotype turned up a few times. The chain couples TRBV7-2 to TRBJ1-4; D gene ambiguous. This CDR3 comprises 14 residues. Germline CDR1 reads SGHTA; CDR2 reads FQGNSA. V was shortened by 1 base and J by 6 bases, with 9 bases between the two germline ends. The CDR3, as DNA: TGTGCCAGCAGCTTAGTGGGATGGGATGAAAAACTGTTTTTT. Its translation is CASSLVGWDEKLFF. The full variable domain, its missing parts supplied by reference TRBV7-2 and TRBJ1-4, is GAGVSQSPSNKVTEKGKDVELRCDPISGHTALYWYRQSLGQGLEFLIYFQGNSAPDKSGLPSDRFSAERTGGSVSTLTIQRTQQEDSAVYLCASSLVGWDEKLFFGSGTQLSVL.

The genes are TRBV7-2 and TRBJ2-5; D perhaps matches TRBD1 (6 bases). The CDR3 has 17 residues. Germline V gives CDR1 SGHTA, CDR2 FQGNSA. Trimming left V 3 bases short and J 1 base short, with 18 bases between. The CDR3 is CASSFSPTGWGQETQYF. The CDR3 DNA sequence: TGTGCCAGCAGCTTTTCCCCGACAGGTTGGGGCCAAGAGACCCAGTACTTC.

The chain couples TRBV20-1 to TRBJ2-2; TRBD2 matches at 8 bases. Germline loops: CDR1 DFQATT, CDR2 SNEGSKA (reference sequence). The CDR3 sequence is 16 residues long. J lost 0 bases, V lost 2 bases, and 5 bases had no gene match. The CDR3: CSARRPGLANTGELFF. Here the CDR3 DNA reads TGCAGTGCTAGAAGGCCGGGACTAGCGAACACCGGGGAGCTGTTTTTT.

The rearrangement links TRBV5-4 to TRBJ1-2, with TRBD1 identical over 9 bases. J lost 6 bases, V lost 1 base, and 7 bases had no gene match. The CDR3 sequence is 15 residues long. The germline V gene encodes CDR1 SGHNT and CDR2 YYREEE (reference sequence). The CDR3, as DNA: TGTGCCAGCAGCTTGACAGGGGGCGCCATGGATGGCTACACCTTC. Protein sequence: CASSLTGGAMDGYTF.

The chain combines TRBV19 with TRBJ1-5; 8 positions match TRBD1. Germline trimming cut 9 bases from V and 7 bases from J; bases unmatched to any gene: 8. This CDR3 spans 13 amino acids. Germline V gene lookup returns CDR1 LNHDA and CDR2 SQIVND (reference sequence). CDR3 loop: CASKGQGRQPQHF. CDR3 sequence (DNA): TGTGCCAGCAAAGGACAGGGACGACAGCCCCAGCATTTT.

This clonotype was picked up a small number of times. The chain has TRBV12-3 or TRBV12-4 and TRBJ2-2, with D unresolved. This CDR3 is built from 14 residues. V lost 3 bases to trimming and J lost 4 bases, with 9 bases between them. The chain's CDR3 is CASSFPPATGELFF. The CDR3 coding sequence is TGTGCCAGCAGTTTTCCACCGGCCACCGGGGAGCTGTTTTTT.